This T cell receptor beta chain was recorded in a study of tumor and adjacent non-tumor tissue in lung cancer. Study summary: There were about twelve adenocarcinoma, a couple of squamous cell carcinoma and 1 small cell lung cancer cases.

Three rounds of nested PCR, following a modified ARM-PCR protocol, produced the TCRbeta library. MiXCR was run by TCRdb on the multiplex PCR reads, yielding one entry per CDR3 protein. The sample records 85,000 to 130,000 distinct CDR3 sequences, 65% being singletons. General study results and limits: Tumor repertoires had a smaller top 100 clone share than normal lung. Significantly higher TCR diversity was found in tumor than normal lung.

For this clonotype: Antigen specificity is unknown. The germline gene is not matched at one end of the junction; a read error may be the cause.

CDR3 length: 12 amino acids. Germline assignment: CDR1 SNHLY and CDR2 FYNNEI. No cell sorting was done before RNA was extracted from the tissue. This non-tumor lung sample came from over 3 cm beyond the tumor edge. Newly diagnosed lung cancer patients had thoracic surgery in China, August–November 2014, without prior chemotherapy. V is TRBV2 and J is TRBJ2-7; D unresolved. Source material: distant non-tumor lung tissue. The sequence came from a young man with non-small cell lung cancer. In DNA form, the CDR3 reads TGTGCCTGCAGTGACCGCCCCTACGAGCAGTACTTC. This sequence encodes CACSDRPYEQYF. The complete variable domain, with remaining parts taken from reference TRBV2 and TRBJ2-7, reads EPEVTQTPSHQVTQMGQEVILRCVPISNHLYFYWYRQILGQKVEFLVSFYNNEISEKSEIFDDQFSVERPDGSNFTLKIRSTKLEDSAMYFCACSDRPYEQYFGPGTRLTVT.